Included here is one T cell receptor beta chain sequence, with context. This clone was detected a few times. What this receptor recognizes is not known. Base-call qualities are not available, and no considerably larger clone is one nucleotide away. According to the germline V gene (reference sequence), CDR1 reads GTSNPN and CDR2 reads SVGIG. V is pared back by 7 bases and J by 5 bases, with 15 bases lying between the germline termini. Measured from the cysteine to the phenylalanine, the CDR3 is 13 residues long. Only the CDR3 region is kept as DNA, spanning 39 bases read in frame from base 1. The record originates from a study of Ad26.COV2.S vaccination and SARS-CoV-2 variants (dated by TCRdb to 2020 to 2023). At the level of the whole study: Donors in the vaccine arm were drawn from COV1001, a phase I-IIa trial of Ad26.COV2.S in healthy adults that was multicentre, randomized, double-blind and placebo-controlled. Ad26.COV2.S was given intramuscularly at 5x10^10 or 1x10^11 viral particles, as a single shot or as two shots 56 days apart. Sequencing of the TCRbeta repertoire served to evaluate the specificity and breadth of SARS-CoV-2-reactive T cell receptors following Ad26.COV2.S vaccination. The TCR-sequenced set comprised approximately 32 samples: about 19 Ad26.COV2.S vaccine recipients, 5 placebo recipients and 8 SARS-CoV-2 convalescent individuals. Trial participants were randomized into five groups of five: low-dose or high-dose Ad26.COV2.S given once or twice, or placebo on both occasions. Throughout the experiments and outcome assessment, investigators stayed blinded to trial group allocation.

The investigation overall reported the following: Ad26.COV2.S recipients had higher spike-specific TCR breadth than placebo recipients (P = 0.0014). Substantial breadth of spike-specific CD8+ and CD4+ T cell responses was reported after vaccination. It was noted by the authors that total T cell responses may have been underestimated by the TCR breadth and depth analyses. Vaccine and placebo recipients had similar non-spike TCR breadth, a finding consistent with the vaccine containing only spike. The study was not powered to compare responses between vaccine doses or regimens.

The immunoSEQ Assay was the method used to sequence TCRbeta CDR3 regions. After extraction, genomic DNA underwent amplification by bias-controlled multiplex PCR, followed by high-throughput sequencing. The authors processed their data as follows. To quantify the absolute abundance of each unique TCRbeta CDR3 region, sequences were collapsed and filtered. T cell fraction was estimated by normalizing TCRbeta template counts to usable DNA, which was measured by amplifying reference genes present in all nucleated cells. Repertoire TCRs were annotated as SARS-CoV-2-specific by exact matching of V gene, CDR3 amino acid sequence and J gene to a known reactive TCR set. MIRA supplied the reference SARS-CoV-2 TCR set, which was filtered for enrichment in COVID-19-positive ImmuneCODE repertoires so that public or cross-reactive TCRs were removed. Using the MIRA antigens, annotated TCRs were further analysed by specific ORF or by position within an ORF. Breadth was defined as the number of annotated unique rearrangements divided by the total number of unique productive rearrangements, and depth was defined as the summed frequency of the annotated unique rearrangements. Group comparisons of TCR breadth used two-sided Wilcoxon rank-sum tests. Imported from immuneACCESS, the table was reduced by TCRdb to in-frame sequences with V and J called. These copies leave out some clones; in studies compared against another copy, an unresolved V gene accounts for under half, and the cause of the remainder is not known. D and trimming were read from the DNA, whereas the V and J calls and clone size are those reported in that table. In all, the sample holds about 420,000 clones, and around 89% of those were seen once. The leading ten clones occupy 3.6% of the sample.

In the paper's terms, the treatment or condition label means: around 19 received Ad26.COV2.S at low or high dose, single or two shots; roughly five received placebo; per-sample allocation not given. For vaccine and placebo recipients, repertoires were sequenced using samples collected on day 63 after the first injection. Cohort 1b enrolled 20 to 30 adults aged 18-55 years at a single site in Boston, USA, between 29 July and 7 August 2020. Ad26.COV2.S was a replication-incompetent adenovirus type 26 vector that expressed a prefusion-stabilized SARS-CoV-2 spike protein derived from the original Wuhan strain.

The chain couples TRBV30 to TRBJ2-1, with the D gene not clear enough to name. The sample here was peripheral blood, taken in a trial of Ad26.COV2.S vaccine versus placebo. This sequence was found in a person between 18 and 59 years old who received the Ad26.COV2.S COVID-19 vaccine or a placebo. The nucleotides read TGTGCCTACTCTTTCGGACGGGACAATGAGCAGTTCTTC. Its translation is CAYSFGRDNEQFF.